Listed below are T cell receptor beta chains from one sample, sequenced in a study of cytomegalovirus exposure and HLA in healthy donors. Assay: immunoSEQ multiplex PCR; the TCRdb copy retains only in-frame clones and omits some. This specimen shows 80,000 to 95,000 clones; the ten leading clones hold 15%. The specimen sequenced was PBMCs. These receptors all stem from a man aged 50-60 years in good health and CMV-seropositive. Each CDR3 is given with its conserved first and last residue. Fields, in order: CDR3 DNA, CDR3 protein, D gene, J gene, V gene, CDR3 length. The D gene is left open where the match is weak.

cdr3_nt: TGTGCCAGCAGCCCCGCGGGGGCCGGTAATGAAGCTTTCTTT
cdr3_aa: CASSPAGAGNEAFF
d_call: .
j_call: TRBJ1-1
v_call: TRBV2
cdr3_length: 14

cdr3_nt: TGTGCCAGCAGCTTAGGCGCGGGGAGTTATGGCTACACCTTC
cdr3_aa: CASSLGAGSYGYTF
d_call: .
j_call: TRBJ1-2
v_call: TRBV7-8
cdr3_length: 14

cdr3_nt: TGTGCCAGCAGCTTAGGGGACAGGGGTGCTGAAGCTTTCTTT
cdr3_aa: CASSLGDRGAEAFF
d_call: TRBD1
j_call: TRBJ1-1
v_call: TRBV13
cdr3_length: 14

cdr3_nt: TGTGCCAGCAGCCACTGGCGGCCCATGAACACTGAAGCTTTCTTT
cdr3_aa: CASSHWRPMNTEAFF
d_call: .
j_call: TRBJ1-1
v_call: TRBV13
cdr3_length: 15

cdr3_nt: TGCGCCAGTGCCGTTGGGGGCCGCAATCAGCCCCAGCATTTT
cdr3_aa: CASAVGGRNQPQHF
d_call: .
j_call: TRBJ1-5
v_call: TRBV4-1
cdr3_length: 14

cdr3_nt: TGTGCCAGCAGTTACTCCACAGGGGCATATGGCTACACCTTC
cdr3_aa: CASSYSTGAYGYTF
d_call: TRBD1
j_call: TRBJ1-2
v_call: TRBV6-5
cdr3_length: 14

cdr3_nt: TGTGCCACCCACACAGGGGACACTGAAGCTTTCTTT
cdr3_aa: CATHTGDTEAFF
d_call: TRBD1
j_call: TRBJ1-1
v_call: TRBV27
cdr3_length: 12

cdr3_nt: TGTGCCAGCAGCTTCGAGAATGAGCAGTTCTTC
cdr3_aa: CASSFENEQFF
d_call: .
j_call: TRBJ2-1
v_call: TRBV11-3
cdr3_length: 11

cdr3_nt: TGTGCCATCAGTGAGTGGGCAGGGGTGAATCAGCCCCAGCATTTT
cdr3_aa: CAISEWAGVNQPQHF
d_call: .
j_call: TRBJ1-5
v_call: TRBV10-3
cdr3_length: 15

cdr3_nt: TGTGCCAGCAGCGTAGTAGGCAGGCCCCAAGAGACCCAGTACTTC
cdr3_aa: CASSVVGRPQETQYF
d_call: .
j_call: TRBJ2-5
v_call: TRBV9
cdr3_length: 15

cdr3_nt: TGTGCCAGCTCCCTCTGGCGGGCAGGTGGGACTGAAGCTTTCTTT
cdr3_aa: CASSLWRAGGTEAFF
d_call: .
j_call: TRBJ1-1
v_call: TRBV6-5
cdr3_length: 15

cdr3_nt: TGTGCCAGCAGTTTCATTGGACAGCTTGACTATGGCTACACCTTC
cdr3_aa: CASSFIGQLDYGYTF
d_call: .
j_call: TRBJ1-2
v_call: TRBV6-5
cdr3_length: 15

cdr3_nt: TGTGCCAGTAGTAGCAGGCAGGCTGATTCACCCCTCCACTTT
cdr3_aa: CASSSRQADSPLHF
d_call: .
j_call: TRBJ1-6
v_call: TRBV19
cdr3_length: 14

cdr3_nt: TGCGCCAGCAGCTTGGGTCTCCAGGCTCATTCACCCCTCCACTTT
cdr3_aa: CASSLGLQAHSPLHF
d_call: .
j_call: TRBJ1-6
v_call: TRBV5-1
cdr3_length: 15

cdr3_nt: TGTGCCAGCAGCTTGGCCGGGGGGCTGACAAATCGGGCTGAAGCTTTCTTT
cdr3_aa: CASSLAGGLTNRAEAFF
d_call: .
j_call: TRBJ1-1
v_call: TRBV5-6
cdr3_length: 17

cdr3_nt: TGTGCCAGCAGCTTAAACAGAGCTAACTATGGCTACACCTTC
cdr3_aa: CASSLNRANYGYTF
d_call: .
j_call: TRBJ1-2
v_call: TRBV27
cdr3_length: 14

cdr3_nt: TGTGCCAGCAGCGCAGGGACAGGGGGCTTTGAAGCTTTCTTT
cdr3_aa: CASSAGTGGFEAFF
d_call: TRBD1
j_call: TRBJ1-1
v_call: TRBV7-9
cdr3_length: 14

cdr3_nt: TGTGCCAGCTCACCCGTGGCGCCATCAGGAGGCTACGAGCAGTACTTC
cdr3_aa: CASSPVAPSGGYEQYF
d_call: .
j_call: TRBJ2-7
v_call: TRBV18
cdr3_length: 16

cdr3_nt: TGCGCCAGCAGCCAAGTATTTGGGACAGATGACTATGGCTACACCTTC
cdr3_aa: CASSQVFGTDDYGYTF
d_call: TRBD1
j_call: TRBJ1-2
v_call: TRBV4-1
cdr3_length: 16

cdr3_nt: TGTGCCATCAGTGACGTGACAGGGACGCCCCACGAGCAGTACTTC
cdr3_aa: CAISDVTGTPHEQYF
d_call: TRBD1
j_call: TRBJ2-7
v_call: TRBV10-3
cdr3_length: 15

cdr3_nt: TGTGCCAGTAGTTCGGGGGATGGGGTAGGGGGCTTCGGAGAAAAACTGTTTTTT
cdr3_aa: CASSSGDGVGGFGEKLFF
d_call: TRBD1
j_call: TRBJ1-4
v_call: TRBV19
cdr3_length: 18

cdr3_nt: TGTGCTAGCAGCCCAGAGGGGGTTTTGGGCGAGCAGTACTTC
cdr3_aa: CASSPEGVLGEQYF
d_call: .
j_call: TRBJ2-7
v_call: TRBV7-7
cdr3_length: 14

cdr3_nt: TGTGCCAGCAGCCAAGAGGGGACTAGCGCCCGGCGCGAGCAGTACTTC
cdr3_aa: CASSQEGTSARREQYF
d_call: TRBD2
j_call: TRBJ2-7
v_call: TRBV4-2
cdr3_length: 16

cdr3_nt: TGCAGCGTTGGTGGCGGGACAGGGAACTATGGCTACACCTTC
cdr3_aa: CSVGGGTGNYGYTF
d_call: TRBD1
j_call: TRBJ1-2
v_call: TRBV29-1
cdr3_length: 14

cdr3_nt: TGTGCCAGTAGTATACCGACAGGGCGTGGACAGCCCCAGCATTTT
cdr3_aa: CASSIPTGRGQPQHF
d_call: TRBD1
j_call: TRBJ1-5
v_call: TRBV19
cdr3_length: 15

cdr3_nt: TGTGCCAGCAGCTTGGACAGCGTCTACGAGCAGTACTTC
cdr3_aa: CASSLDSVYEQYF
d_call: .
j_call: TRBJ2-7
v_call: TRBV7-9
cdr3_length: 13

cdr3_nt: TGTGCCAGCTCACCGCGCCCTTCCTACGAGCAGTACTTC
cdr3_aa: CASSPRPSYEQYF
d_call: .
j_call: TRBJ2-7
v_call: TRBV18
cdr3_length: 13

cdr3_nt: TGTGCCAGCAGTGGCAGGGAGGGCACTGAAGCTTTCTTT
cdr3_aa: CASSGREGTEAFF
d_call: .
j_call: TRBJ1-1
v_call: TRBV2
cdr3_length: 13

cdr3_nt: TGCAGCGGGGCAGGGAGGACCACTGAAGCTTTCTTT
cdr3_aa: CSGAGRTTEAFF
d_call: .
j_call: TRBJ1-1
v_call: TRBV29-1
cdr3_length: 12

cdr3_nt: TGTGCCAGCAGCTTCGGACAGGGTAGGGAGACCCAGTACTTC
cdr3_aa: CASSFGQGRETQYF
d_call: TRBD1
j_call: TRBJ2-5
v_call: TRBV11-3
cdr3_length: 14

cdr3_nt: TGTGCCAGCAGCCTGCTCAAGGCAGGTGGGCTAATGAACACTGAAGCTTTCTTT
cdr3_aa: CASSLLKAGGLMNTEAFF
d_call: .
j_call: TRBJ1-1
v_call: TRBV4-2
cdr3_length: 18

cdr3_nt: TGTGCCAGCAGCTTAGCGCGGAACACCGGGGAGCTGTTTTTT
cdr3_aa: CASSLARNTGELFF
d_call: .
j_call: TRBJ2-2
v_call: TRBV7-2
cdr3_length: 14

cdr3_nt: TGTGCCAGCAGTTACTCCCTAAGCTCCTACGAGCAGTACTTC
cdr3_aa: CASSYSLSSYEQYF
d_call: .
j_call: TRBJ2-7
v_call: TRBV6-6
cdr3_length: 14

cdr3_nt: TGTGCCAGCAGCTCCCCACAGGGGGGTGGGCAGTTCTTC
cdr3_aa: CASSSPQGGGQFF
d_call: TRBD1
j_call: TRBJ2-1
v_call: TRBV11-2
cdr3_length: 13

cdr3_nt: TGTGCCAGCAGCCCCCGGCTAGCGGGAGACAACGAGCAGTACTTC
cdr3_aa: CASSPRLAGDNEQYF
d_call: TRBD2
j_call: TRBJ2-7
v_call: TRBV7-9
cdr3_length: 15

cdr3_nt: TGTGCCAGCAGCCAGGAGCGTACAGGCTCTGGGGCCAACGTCCTGACTTTC
cdr3_aa: CASSQERTGSGANVLTF
d_call: .
j_call: TRBJ2-6
v_call: TRBV4-2
cdr3_length: 17

cdr3_nt: TGTGCCAGCTCCCTCGGCGGGGCCGGCTATGGCTACACCTTC
cdr3_aa: CASSLGGAGYGYTF
d_call: .
j_call: TRBJ1-2
v_call: TRBV18
cdr3_length: 14

cdr3_nt: TGTGCCTGGAGTGTGAGTGAATACAATGAGCAGTTCTTC
cdr3_aa: CAWSVSEYNEQFF
d_call: .
j_call: TRBJ2-1
v_call: TRBV30
cdr3_length: 13

cdr3_nt: TGTGCCATCAGTGAGTCGACAAGGAATCAGCCCCAGCATTTT
cdr3_aa: CAISESTRNQPQHF
d_call: .
j_call: TRBJ1-5
v_call: TRBV10-3
cdr3_length: 14

cdr3_nt: TGCGCCAGCAGCCAAGACCCGGGGAGGAGGGAGACCCAGTACTTC
cdr3_aa: CASSQDPGRRETQYF
d_call: .
j_call: TRBJ2-5
v_call: TRBV4-3
cdr3_length: 15